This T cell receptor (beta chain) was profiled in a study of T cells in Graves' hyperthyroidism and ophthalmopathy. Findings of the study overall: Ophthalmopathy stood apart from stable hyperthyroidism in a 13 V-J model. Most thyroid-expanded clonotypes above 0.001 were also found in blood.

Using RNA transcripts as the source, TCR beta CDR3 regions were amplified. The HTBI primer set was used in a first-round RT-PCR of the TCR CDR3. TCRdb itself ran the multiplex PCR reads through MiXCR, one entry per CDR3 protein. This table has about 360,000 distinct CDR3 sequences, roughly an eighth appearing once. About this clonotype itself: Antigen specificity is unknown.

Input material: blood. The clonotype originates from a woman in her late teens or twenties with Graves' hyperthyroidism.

The CDR3 sequence: CASSGLAGDEQFF. The CDR3 DNA follows: TGTGCCAGCAGCGGACTAGCGGGGGATGAGCAGTTCTTC. The chain uses TRBV6-1 and TRBJ2-1, with 13 nucleotides matching TRBD2. Germline CDR1 MNHNS, CDR2 SASEGT. J was trimmed by 8 bases and V by 6 bases; bases with no gene match: 1. This CDR3 is 13 amino acids long.